This T cell receptor (beta chain) was sequenced for a study of blood T cell repertoires in COVID-19. Study at large: T cells, B-cell-depleted T cells, or PBMCs supplied cDNA or gDNA.

Original handling: Amplification of reference gene primers provided the estimated nucleated cell counts. Here immunoSEQ multiplex PCR was the method, and the copy in TCRdb shows in-frame clones only, minus some. Clone size and V and J calls were adopted from that table, with D and trimming inferred from the DNA. The table shows some 240,000 clones, with about nine tenths occurring only once. Germline V lookup: CDR1 SGHAT, CDR2 FQNNGV. The CDR3 has 13 amino acids. With 6 bases clipped from V and 5 bases from J, the junction kept 5 bases outside the gene matches. Sequenced: peripheral blood. This TCR was sampled from a man aged 55 to 70 who had recovered from COVID-19. V is TRBV11-2 and J is TRBJ1-2; 8 bases fit TRBD1. The CDR3 coding sequence is TGTGCCAGCAGTTTGGACAGGGTTTATGGCTACACCTTC. Its translation: CASSLDRVYGYTF.